Sequencing of this TCR beta chain was carried out in a study of regulatory dendritic cells for organ transplantation. Allogeneic regulatory or mature dendritic cells were co-cultured for four to six days with CFSE-labeled sorted T cells at 1:10. Method: immunoSEQ multiplex PCR; TCRdb's copy keeps in-frame clones and lacks some. The profile shows roughly 9,300 clones, 65% to 85% of them singletons. There are 15 residues in the CDR3. V shed 2 bases and J shed 2 bases, with 13 bases lying between them. In germline, CDR1 is LNHDA, CDR2 SQIVND (reference sequence). Comments on this clone: Its target is unknown.

The V call is TRBV19, the J call TRBJ2-7; a weak D match, TRBD1 (5 bases). Sequencing was carried out using memory CD4+ T cells from blood cultured with dendritic cells. Sample subset: CD45RO+ memory T cells. The TCR sequence derives from a human donor in good health. In DNA, the CDR3 is TGTGCCAGTAGTATATCCGGACAAGGAACCTACGAGCAGTACTTC. This codes for CASSISGQGTYEQYF.